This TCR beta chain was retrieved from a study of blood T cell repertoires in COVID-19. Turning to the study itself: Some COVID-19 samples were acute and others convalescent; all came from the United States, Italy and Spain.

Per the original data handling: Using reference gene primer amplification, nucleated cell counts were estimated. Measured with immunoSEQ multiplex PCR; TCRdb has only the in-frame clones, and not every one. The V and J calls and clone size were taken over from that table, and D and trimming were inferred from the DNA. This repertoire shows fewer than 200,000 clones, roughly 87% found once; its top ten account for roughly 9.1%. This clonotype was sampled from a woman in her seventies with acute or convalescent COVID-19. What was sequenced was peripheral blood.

The DNA for the CDR3 is TGTGCCAGCAGCCGGGACACGCGAACGAACACCGGGGAGCTGTTTTTT. Residues: CASSRDTRTNTGELFF. The rearrangement uses TRBV5-4 and TRBJ2-2; possibly TRBD1 for D (6 bases). The V and J ends lost 4 bases and 0 bases respectively, with 13 bases between them. CDR1 and CDR2 from the germline V gene are SGHNT and YYREEE (reference sequence). The CDR3 has 16 amino acids.